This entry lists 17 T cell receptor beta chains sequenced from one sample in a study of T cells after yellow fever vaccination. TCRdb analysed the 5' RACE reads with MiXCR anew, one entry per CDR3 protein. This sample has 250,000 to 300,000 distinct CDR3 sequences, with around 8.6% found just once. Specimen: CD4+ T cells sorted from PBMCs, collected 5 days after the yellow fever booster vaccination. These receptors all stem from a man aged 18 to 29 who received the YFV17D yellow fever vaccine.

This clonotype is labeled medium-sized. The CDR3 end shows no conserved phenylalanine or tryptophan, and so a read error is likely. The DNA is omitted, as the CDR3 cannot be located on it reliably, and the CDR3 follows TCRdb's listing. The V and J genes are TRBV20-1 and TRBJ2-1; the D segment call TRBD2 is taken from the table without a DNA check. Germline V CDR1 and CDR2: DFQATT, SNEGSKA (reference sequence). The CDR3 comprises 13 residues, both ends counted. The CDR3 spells CSASLPHLAGGLL.

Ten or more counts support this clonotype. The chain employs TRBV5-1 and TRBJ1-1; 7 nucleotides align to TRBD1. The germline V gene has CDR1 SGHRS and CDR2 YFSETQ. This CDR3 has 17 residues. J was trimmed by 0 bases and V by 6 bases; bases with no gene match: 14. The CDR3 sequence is CASKAFKTGDMNTEAFF. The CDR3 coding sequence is TGCGCCAGCAAGGCTTTTAAAACAGGGGATATGAACACTGAAGCTTTCTTT.

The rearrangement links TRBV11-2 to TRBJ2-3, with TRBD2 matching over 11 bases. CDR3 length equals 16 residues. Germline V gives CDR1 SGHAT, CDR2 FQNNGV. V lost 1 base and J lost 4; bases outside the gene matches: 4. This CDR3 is CASSLVLAGASDTQYF. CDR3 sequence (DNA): TGTGCCAGCAGCTTAGTACTAGCGGGGGCTTCAGATACGCAGTATTTT.

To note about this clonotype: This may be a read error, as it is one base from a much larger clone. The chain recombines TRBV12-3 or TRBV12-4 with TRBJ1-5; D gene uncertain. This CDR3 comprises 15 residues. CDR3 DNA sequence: TGTGCCAGCTGTTTAATGGCGGGTCCGAGGCAGCCCCAGCATTTT. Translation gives CASCLMAGPRQPQHF.

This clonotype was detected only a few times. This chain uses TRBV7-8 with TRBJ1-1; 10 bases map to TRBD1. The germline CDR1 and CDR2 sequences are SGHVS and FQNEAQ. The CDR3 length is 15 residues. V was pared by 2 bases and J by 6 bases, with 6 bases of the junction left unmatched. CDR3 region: CASSLSGQGGAEAFF. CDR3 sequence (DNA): TGTGCCAGCAGCTTATCAGGACAGGGGGGGGCTGAAGCTTTCTTT.

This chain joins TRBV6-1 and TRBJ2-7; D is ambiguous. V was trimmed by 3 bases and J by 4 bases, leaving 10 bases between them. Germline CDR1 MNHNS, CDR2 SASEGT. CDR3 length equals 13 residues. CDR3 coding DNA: TGTGCCAGCAGTGATCCCGAGACTTACGAGCAGTACGTC. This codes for CASSDPETYEQYV.

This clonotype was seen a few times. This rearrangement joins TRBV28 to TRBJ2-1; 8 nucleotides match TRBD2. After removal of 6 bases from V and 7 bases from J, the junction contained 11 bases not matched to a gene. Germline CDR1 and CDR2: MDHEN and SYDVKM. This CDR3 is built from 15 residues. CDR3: CASSSPGLGTNEQFF. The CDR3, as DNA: TGTGCCAGCAGCTCGCCGGGACTAGGGACGAATGAGCAGTTCTTC.

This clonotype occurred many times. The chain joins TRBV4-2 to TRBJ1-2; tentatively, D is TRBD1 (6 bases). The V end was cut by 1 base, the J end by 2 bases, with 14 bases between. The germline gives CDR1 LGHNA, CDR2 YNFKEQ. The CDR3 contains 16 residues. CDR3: CASSQGLRGENYGYTF. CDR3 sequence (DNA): TGTGCCAGCAGCCAAGGCCTAAGGGGGGAAAACTATGGCTACACCTTC.

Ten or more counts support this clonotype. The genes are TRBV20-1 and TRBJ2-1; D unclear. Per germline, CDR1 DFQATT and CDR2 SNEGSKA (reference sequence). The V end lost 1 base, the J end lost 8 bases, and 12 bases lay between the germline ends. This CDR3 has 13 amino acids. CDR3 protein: CSARVVGPYEQFF. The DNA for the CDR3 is TGCAGTGCTAGAGTAGTGGGCCCGTATGAGCAGTTCTTC.

CDR3 protein: CATSDATGTKEDTQYF. CDR3 DNA: TGTGCCACCAGTGATGCTACCGGGACTAAAGAAGATACGCAGTATTTT. J is TRBJ2-3 and V is TRBV24-1, with 7 positions matching TRBD2. After removal of 3 bases from V and 5 bases from J, the junction contained 10 bases not matched to a gene. Germline CDR1 reads KGHDR; CDR2 reads SFDVKD. This CDR3 is built from 16 residues.

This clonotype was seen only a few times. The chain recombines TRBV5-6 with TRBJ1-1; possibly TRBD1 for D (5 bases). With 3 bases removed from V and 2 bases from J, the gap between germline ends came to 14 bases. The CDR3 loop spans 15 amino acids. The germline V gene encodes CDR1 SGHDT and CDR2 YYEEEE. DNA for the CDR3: TGTGCCAGCAGCTGGGGCCTTTTGGGAAACACTGAAGCTTTCTTT. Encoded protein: CASSWGLLGNTEAFF.

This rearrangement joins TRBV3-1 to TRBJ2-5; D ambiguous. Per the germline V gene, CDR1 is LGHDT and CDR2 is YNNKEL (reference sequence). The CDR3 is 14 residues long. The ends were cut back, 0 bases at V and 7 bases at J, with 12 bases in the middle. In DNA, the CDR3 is TGTGCCAGCAGCCAAGATTCGTCTAGTGGGACCCAGTACTTC. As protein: CASSQDSSSGTQYF.

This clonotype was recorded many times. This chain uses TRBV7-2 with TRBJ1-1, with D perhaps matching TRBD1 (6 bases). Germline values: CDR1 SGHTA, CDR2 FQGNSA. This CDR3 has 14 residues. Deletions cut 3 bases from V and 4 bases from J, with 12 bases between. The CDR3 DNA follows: TGTGCCAGCAGCTTTGGGACACCGGTCACTGAAGCTTTCTTT. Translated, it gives CASSFGTPVTEAFF.

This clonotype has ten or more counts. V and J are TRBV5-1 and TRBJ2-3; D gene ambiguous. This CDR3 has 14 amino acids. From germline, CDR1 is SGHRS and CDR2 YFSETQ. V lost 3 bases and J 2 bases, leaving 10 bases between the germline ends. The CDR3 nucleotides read TGCGCCAGCAGCTCAAAGCTCTCCACAGATACGCAGTATTTT. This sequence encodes CASSSKLSTDTQYF.

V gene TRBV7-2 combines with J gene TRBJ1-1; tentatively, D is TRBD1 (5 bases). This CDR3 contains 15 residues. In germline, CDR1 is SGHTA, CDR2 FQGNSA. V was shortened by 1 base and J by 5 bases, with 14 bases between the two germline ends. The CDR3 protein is CASSLGGMVGTEAFF. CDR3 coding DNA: TGTGCCAGCAGCTTAGGGGGGATGGTTGGAACTGAAGCTTTCTTT.

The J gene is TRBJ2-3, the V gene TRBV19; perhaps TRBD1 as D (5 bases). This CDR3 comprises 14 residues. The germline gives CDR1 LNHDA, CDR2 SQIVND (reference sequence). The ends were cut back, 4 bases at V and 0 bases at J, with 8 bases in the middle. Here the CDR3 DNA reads TGTGCCAGTAGTAAAGACAGTAGCACAGATACGCAGTATTTT. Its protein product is CASSKDSSTDTQYF. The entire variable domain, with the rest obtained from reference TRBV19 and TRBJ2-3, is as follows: DGGITQSPKYLFRKEGQNVTLSCEQNLNHDAMYWYRQDPGQGLRLIYYSQIVNDFQKGDIAEGYSVSREKKESFPLTVTSAQKNPTAFYLCASSKDSSTDTQYFGPGTRLTVL.

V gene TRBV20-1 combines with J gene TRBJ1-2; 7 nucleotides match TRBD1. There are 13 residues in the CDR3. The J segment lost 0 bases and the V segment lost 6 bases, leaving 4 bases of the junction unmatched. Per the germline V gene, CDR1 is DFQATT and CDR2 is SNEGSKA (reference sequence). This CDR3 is CSASGGSNYGYTF. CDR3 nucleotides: TGCAGTGCGTCAGGGGGGTCTAACTATGGCTACACCTTC.